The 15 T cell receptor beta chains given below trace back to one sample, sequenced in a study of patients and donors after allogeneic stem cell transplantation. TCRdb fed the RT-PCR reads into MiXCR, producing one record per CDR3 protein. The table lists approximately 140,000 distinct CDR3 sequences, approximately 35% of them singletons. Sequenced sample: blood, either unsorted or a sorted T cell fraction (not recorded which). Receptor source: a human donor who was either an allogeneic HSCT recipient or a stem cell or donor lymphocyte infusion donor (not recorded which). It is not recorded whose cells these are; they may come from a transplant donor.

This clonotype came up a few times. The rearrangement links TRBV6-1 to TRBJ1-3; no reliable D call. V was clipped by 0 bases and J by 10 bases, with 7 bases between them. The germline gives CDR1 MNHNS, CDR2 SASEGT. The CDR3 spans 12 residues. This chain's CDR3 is CASSEAPTTIYF. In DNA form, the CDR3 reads TGTGCCAGCAGTGAAGCTCCTACGACCATATATTTT.

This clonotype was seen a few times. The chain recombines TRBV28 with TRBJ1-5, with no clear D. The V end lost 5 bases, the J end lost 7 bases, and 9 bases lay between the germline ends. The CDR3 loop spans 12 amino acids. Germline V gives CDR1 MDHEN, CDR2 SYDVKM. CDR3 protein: CASSPSRQPQHF. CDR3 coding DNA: TGTGCCAGCAGTCCATCGAGGCAGCCCCAGCATTTT.

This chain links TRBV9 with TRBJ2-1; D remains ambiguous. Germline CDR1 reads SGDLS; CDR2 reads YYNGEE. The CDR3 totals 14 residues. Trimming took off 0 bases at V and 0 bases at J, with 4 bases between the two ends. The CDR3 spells CASSVEVSYNEQFF. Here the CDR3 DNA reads TGTGCCAGCAGCGTAGAGGTCTCCTACAATGAGCAGTTCTTC.

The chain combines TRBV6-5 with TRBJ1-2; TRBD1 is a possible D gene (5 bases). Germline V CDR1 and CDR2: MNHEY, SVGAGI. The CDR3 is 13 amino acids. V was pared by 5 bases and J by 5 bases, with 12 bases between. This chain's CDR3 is CASSPPGKYGYTF. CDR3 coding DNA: TGTGCCAGCAGTCCCCCAGGGAAATATGGCTACACCTTC.

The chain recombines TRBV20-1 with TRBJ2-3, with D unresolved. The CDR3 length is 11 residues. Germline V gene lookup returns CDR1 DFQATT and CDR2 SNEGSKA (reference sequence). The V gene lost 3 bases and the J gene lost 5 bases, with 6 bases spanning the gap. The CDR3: CSASLIDTQYF. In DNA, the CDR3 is TGCAGTGCTAGTCTTATAGATACGCAGTATTTT.

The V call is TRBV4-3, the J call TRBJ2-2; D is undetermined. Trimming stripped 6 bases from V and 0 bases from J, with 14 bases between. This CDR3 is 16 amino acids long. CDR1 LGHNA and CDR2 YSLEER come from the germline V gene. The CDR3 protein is CASSPLTPANTGELFF. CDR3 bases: TGCGCCAGCAGTCCTTTGACCCCCGCGAACACCGGGGAGCTGTTTTTT.

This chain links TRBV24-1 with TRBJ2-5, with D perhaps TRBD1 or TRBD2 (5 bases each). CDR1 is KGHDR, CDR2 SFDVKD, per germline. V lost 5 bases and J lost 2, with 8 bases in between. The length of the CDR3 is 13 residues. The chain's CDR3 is CATSGWGQETQYF. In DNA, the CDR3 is TGTGCCACCAGTGGTTGGGGGCAAGAGACCCAGTACTTC.

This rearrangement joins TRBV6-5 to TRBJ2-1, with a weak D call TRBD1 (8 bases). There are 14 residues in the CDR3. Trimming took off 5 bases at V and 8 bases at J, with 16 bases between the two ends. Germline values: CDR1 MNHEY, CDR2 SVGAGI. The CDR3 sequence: CASSQTGGGDEQFF. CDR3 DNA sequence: TGTGCCAGCAGTCAAACAGGGGGGGGCGATGAGCAGTTCTTC.

CDR3 residues: CSVEIGVHFQPQHF. The CDR3, as DNA: TGCAGCGTTGAAATAGGGGTTCACTTTCAGCCCCAGCATTTT. This chain links TRBV29-1 with TRBJ1-5, with a tentative D call TRBD1 (5 bases). Per the germline V gene, CDR1 is SQVTM and CDR2 is ANQGSEA. Trimming left V 2 bases short and J 6 bases short, with 14 bases between. The CDR3 loop spans 14 amino acids.

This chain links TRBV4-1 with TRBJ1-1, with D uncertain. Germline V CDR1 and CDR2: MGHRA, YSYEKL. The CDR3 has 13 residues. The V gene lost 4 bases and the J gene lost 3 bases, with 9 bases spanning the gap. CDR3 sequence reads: CASSPRMDTEAFF. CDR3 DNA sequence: TGCGCCAGCAGCCCCCGGATGGACACTGAAGCTTTCTTT.

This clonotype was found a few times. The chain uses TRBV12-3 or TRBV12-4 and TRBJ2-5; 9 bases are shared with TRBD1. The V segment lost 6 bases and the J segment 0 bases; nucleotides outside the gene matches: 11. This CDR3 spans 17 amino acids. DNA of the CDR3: TGTGCCAGCAGCTTCCCATCCGGGACAGGGAACCAAGAGACCCAGTACTTC. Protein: CASSFPSGTGNQETQYF.

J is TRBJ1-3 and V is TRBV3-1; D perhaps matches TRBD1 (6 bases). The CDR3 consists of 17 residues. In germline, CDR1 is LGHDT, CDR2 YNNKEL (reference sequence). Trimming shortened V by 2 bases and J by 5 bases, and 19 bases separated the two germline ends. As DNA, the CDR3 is TGTGCCAGCAGCCAAAGGACCGCAGGGGAATCTAGAAACACCATATATTTT. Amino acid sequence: CASSQRTAGESRNTIYF.

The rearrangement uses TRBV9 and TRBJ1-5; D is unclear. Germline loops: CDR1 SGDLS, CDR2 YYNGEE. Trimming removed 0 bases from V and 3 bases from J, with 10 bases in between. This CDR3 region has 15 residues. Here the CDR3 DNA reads TGTGCCAGCAGCGTAGCGGGCGGACCCAATCAGCCCCAGCATTTT. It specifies CASSVAGGPNQPQHF.

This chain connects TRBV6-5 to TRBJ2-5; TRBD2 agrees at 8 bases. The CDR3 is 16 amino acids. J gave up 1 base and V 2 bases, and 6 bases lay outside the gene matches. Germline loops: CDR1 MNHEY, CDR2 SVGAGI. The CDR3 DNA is TGTGCCAGCAGTTACGGCGGGGGGTTCTCCCAAGAGACCCAGTACTTC. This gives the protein CASSYGGGFSQETQYF.

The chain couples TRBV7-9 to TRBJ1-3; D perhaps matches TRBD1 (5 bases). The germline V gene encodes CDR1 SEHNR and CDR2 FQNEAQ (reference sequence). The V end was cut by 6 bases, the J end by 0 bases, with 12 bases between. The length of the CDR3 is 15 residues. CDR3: CASRRDRDSGNTIYF. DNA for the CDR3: TGTGCCAGCAGGCGCGACAGAGACTCTGGAAACACCATATATTTT.